This T cell receptor (beta chain) was sequenced for a study of blood T cell repertoires in COVID-19. This CDR3 has 14 amino acids. The germline V and J ends were trimmed by 2 bases and 2 bases, with 9 bases remaining between them. Germline CDR1 is PRHDT and CDR2 is FYEKMQ (reference sequence). The authors' processing: Reference gene primer amplification yielded estimated nucleated cell counts. Assay: immunoSEQ multiplex PCR; the TCRdb copy retains only in-frame clones and omits some. That table gives V, J and clone size, and the DNA gave D and trimming. The table records over 100,000 clones, about 80% of them present only once.

This sequence was found in a man aged 55-75 years with acute or convalescent COVID-19. V and J are TRBV13 and TRBJ1-2; a weak D match, TRBD1 (5 bases). Sequencing used peripheral blood. The CDR3 reads CASSLRAGNYGYTF. The DNA of the CDR3 is TGTGCCAGCAGCTTAAGGGCAGGGAACTATGGCTACACCTTC. Combining the CDR3 with reference TRBV13 and TRBJ1-2 gives the whole variable domain AAGVIQSPRHLIKEKRETATLKCYPIPRHDTVYWYQQGPGQDPQFLISFYEKMQSDKGSIPDRFSAQQFSDYHSELNMSSLELGDSALYFCASSLRAGNYGYTFGSGTRLTVV.